The subject of this entry is one T cell receptor beta chain. The same CDR3 arises from other DNA sequences in this sample as well. The data were obtained in a study of shared clonotypes between healthy human individuals. Trimming cost V 2 bases and J 4 bases, with 9 bases left between them. The CDR3 runs to 14 residues. Looked up from germline, CDR1 is MNHEY and CDR2 is SVGAGI. Some clones are missing from TCRdb's copy, which holds only in-frame ones; the method was immunoSEQ multiplex PCR. Here the sample spans fewer than 3 million clones, just under 95% being singletons. Negatively enriched CD4+ T cells were divided by CD45RA into naive and memory.

The genes are TRBV6-5 and TRBJ1-5; tentatively, D is TRBD1 (5 bases). The receptor comes from a man aged 18 to 29 in good health. Some clones in this sample may be carry-over from other donors' samples. Material for sequencing was naive CD4+ T cells from PBMCs. Subset given: CD45RA+ positively selected. The CDR3 DNA is TGTGCCAGCAGTTACGGGGGAGGAAATCAGCCCCAGCATTTT. This sequence encodes CASSYGGGNQPQHF.